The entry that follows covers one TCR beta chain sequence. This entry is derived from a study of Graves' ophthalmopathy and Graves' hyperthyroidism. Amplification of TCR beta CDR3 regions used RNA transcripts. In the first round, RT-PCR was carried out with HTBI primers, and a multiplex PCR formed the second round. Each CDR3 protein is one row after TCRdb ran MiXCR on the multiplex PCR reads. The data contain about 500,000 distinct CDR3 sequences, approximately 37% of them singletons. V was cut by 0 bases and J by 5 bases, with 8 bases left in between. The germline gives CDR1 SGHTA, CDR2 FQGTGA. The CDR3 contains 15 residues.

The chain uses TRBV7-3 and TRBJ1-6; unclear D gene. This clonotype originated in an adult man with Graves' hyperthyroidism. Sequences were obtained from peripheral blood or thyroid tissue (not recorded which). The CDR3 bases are TGTGCCAGCAGCTTAACTGGAGATAATAATTCACCCCTCCACTTT. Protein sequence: CASSLTGDNNSPLHF.